This T cell receptor (beta chain) was found in a study of T cell responses to AZD1222 COVID-19 vaccine. Data came from immunoSEQ multiplex PCR; TCRdb stores just in-frame clones and leaves some out. The data show about 150,000 clones, 85% to 95% seen once. Looked up from germline, CDR1 is LNHDA and CDR2 is SQIVND (reference sequence). The V gene lost 5 bases and the J gene lost 8 bases, with 9 bases spanning the gap. This CDR3 spans 11 amino acids. The sequencing here drew on peripheral blood, taken 28 days after the second AZD1222 dose. This TCR was sampled from an adult who received the AZD1222 COVID-19 vaccine. V is TRBV19 and J is TRBJ1-1; D unresolved. CDR3 coding DNA: TGTGCCAGTAGTTGGACGGGCGAAGCTTTCTTT. Amino acids: CASSWTGEAFF.